This TCR beta chain was identified in a study of cytomegalovirus exposure and HLA in healthy donors. Study results and caveats: Later findings reportedly placed an Asian-associated ancestry cluster below the approximately 670-donor mean for N-insertions. A highly shared variant cluster was judged a likely technical artifact.

With 60 Vbeta and 13 Jbeta primers, the PCR was carried out. The table came from immunoSEQ multiplex PCR; TCRdb's copy has only in-frame clones and leaves some out. This sample has approximately 100,000 clones, with approximately 64% found just once. There are 14 residues in the CDR3. Trimming pared 7 bases from V and 1 base from J, leaving 11 bases between. Germline lookup yields CDR1 LNHDA and CDR2 SQIVND (reference sequence). Notes on this clone: Antigen specificity is unknown.

The clonotype originates from a woman between 50 and 59 years old in good health and CMV-seronegative. Sequencing input: PBMCs. The genes are TRBV19 and TRBJ1-5; D ambiguous. CDR3 DNA: TGTGCCAGTAAGAGGGAGTCGAGCAATCAGCCCCAGCATTTT. It specifies CASKRESSNQPQHF.